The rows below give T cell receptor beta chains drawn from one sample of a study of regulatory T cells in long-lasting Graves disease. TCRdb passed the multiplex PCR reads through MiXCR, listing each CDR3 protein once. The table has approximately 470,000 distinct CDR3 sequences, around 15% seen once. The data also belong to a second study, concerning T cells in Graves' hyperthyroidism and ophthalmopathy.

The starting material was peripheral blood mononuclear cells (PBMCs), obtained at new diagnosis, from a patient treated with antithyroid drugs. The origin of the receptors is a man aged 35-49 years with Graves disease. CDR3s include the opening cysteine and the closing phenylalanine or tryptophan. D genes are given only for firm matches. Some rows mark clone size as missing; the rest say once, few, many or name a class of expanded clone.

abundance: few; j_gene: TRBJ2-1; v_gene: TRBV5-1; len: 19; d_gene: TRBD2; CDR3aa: CASSSLTGTSGRVQSEQFF; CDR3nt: TGTGCCAGCAGCTCACTCACCGGGACTAGCGGGAGAGTGCAGTCTGAGCAGTTCTTC
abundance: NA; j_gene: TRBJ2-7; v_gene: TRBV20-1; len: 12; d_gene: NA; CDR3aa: CSARRTPYEQYF; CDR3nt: TGCAGTGCTCGTAGGACCCCCTACGAGCAGTACTTC
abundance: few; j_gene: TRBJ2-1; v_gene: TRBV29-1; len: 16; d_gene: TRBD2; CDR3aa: CSVDGTSGSKGYEQFF; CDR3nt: TGCAGCGTTGATGGGACTAGCGGGAGTAAGGGCTATGAGCAGTTCTTC
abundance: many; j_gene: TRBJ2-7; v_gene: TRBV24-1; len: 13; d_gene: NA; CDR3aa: CATSGHRSYEQYF; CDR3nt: TGTGCCACCAGTGGCCACCGTTCCTACGAGCAGTACTTC
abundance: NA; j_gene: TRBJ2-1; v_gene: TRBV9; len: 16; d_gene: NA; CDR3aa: CASSVGIMGESSEQFF; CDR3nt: TGTGCCAGCAGCGTAGGGATAATGGGAGAATCCAGTGAGCAGTTCTTC
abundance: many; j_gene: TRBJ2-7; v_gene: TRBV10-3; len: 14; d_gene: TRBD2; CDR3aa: CASRLAGLSYEQYF; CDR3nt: TGTGCCAGCCGACTAGCGGGTCTCTCCTACGAGCAGTACTTC
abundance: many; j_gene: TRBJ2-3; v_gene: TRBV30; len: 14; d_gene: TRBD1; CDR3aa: CAWRRGLLEDTQYF; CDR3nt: TGTGCCTGGAGGAGGGGGCTTTTGGAAGATACGCAGTATTTT
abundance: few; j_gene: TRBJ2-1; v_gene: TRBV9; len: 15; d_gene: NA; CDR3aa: CASSVGGTANNEQFF; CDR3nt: TGTGCCAGCAGCGTAGGCGGGACAGCAAACAATGAGCAGTTCTTC
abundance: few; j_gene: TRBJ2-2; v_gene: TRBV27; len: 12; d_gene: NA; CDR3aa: CASSSTIGELFF; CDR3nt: TGTGCCAGCAGTTCCACTATCGGGGAGCTGTTTTTT
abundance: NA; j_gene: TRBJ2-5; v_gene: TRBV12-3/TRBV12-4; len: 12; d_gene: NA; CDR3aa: CASSPGPETQYF; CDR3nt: TGTGCCAGCAGTCCGGGGCCGGAGACCCAGTACTTC
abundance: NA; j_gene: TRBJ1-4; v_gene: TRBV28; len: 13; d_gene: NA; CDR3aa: CASSLWGGKKLFF; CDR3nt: TGTGCCAGCAGTTTATGGGGAGGGAAAAAACTGTTTTTT
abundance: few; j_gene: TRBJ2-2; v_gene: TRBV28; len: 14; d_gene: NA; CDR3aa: CASRFLTASGELFF; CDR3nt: TGTGCCAGCAGGTTTCTGACAGCCTCCGGGGAGCTGTTTTTT
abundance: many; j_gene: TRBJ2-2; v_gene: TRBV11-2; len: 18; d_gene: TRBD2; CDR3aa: CASSHTLVAGGGTGELFF; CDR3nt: TGTGCCAGCAGCCATACCCTAGTTGCGGGAGGTGGGACCGGGGAGCTGTTTTTT
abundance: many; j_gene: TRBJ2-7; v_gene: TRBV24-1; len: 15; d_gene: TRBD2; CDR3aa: CATSDRASGSYEQYF; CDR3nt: TGTGCCACCAGTGACCGAGCTAGCGGATCCTACGAGCAGTACTTC
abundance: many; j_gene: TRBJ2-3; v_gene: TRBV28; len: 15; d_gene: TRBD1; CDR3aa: CASSLETGHSDTQYF; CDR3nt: TGTGCCAGCAGTTTAGAGACAGGGCATTCAGATACGCAGTATTTT
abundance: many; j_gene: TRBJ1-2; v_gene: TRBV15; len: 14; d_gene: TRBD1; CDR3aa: CATSRPGQGGGYTF; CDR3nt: TGTGCCACCAGCAGACCGGGACAGGGGGGTGGCTACACCTTC
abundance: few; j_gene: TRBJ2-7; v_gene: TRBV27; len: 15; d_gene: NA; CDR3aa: CASSLFGTLSYEQYF; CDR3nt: TGTGCCAGCAGTTTATTTGGGACCTTAAGCTACGAGCAGTACTTC
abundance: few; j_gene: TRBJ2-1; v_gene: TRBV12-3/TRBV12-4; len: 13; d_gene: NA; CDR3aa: CASRETGSKRQFF; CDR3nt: TGTGCCAGCAGGGAGACCGGGTCCAAGAGGCAGTTCTTC
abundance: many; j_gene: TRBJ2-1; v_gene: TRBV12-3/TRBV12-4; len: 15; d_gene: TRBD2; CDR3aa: CASRSSGEGYNEQFF; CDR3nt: TGTGCCAGCAGATCAAGCGGGGAGGGGTACAATGAGCAGTTCTTC
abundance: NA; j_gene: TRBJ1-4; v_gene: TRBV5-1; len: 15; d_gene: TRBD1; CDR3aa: CASSYRTGDGEKLFF; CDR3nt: TGCGCCAGCAGCTACAGGACAGGGGATGGGGAAAAACTGTTTTTT
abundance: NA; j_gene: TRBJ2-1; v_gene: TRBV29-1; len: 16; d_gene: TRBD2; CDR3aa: CSVEETAGVLINEQFF; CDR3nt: TGCAGCGTTGAAGAAACTGCGGGAGTTCTTATCAATGAGCAGTTCTTC
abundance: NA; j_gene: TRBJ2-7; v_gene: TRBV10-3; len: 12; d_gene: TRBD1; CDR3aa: CAISRQGDAQYF; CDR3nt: TGTGCCATCAGTCGACAGGGGGACGCGCAGTACTTC
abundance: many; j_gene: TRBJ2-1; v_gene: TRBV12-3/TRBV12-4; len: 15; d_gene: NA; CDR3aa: CASSRPNPSYNEQFF; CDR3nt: TGTGCCAGCAGTCGCCCCAACCCTTCCTACAATGAGCAGTTCTTC
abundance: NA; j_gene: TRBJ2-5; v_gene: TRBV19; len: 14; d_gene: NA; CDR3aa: CASSMDHSQETQYF; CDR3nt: TGTGCCAGTAGTATGGATCACTCACAAGAGACCCAGTACTTC
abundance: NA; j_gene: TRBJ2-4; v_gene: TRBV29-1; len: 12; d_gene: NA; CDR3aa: CSVGHLKNIQYF; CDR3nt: TGCAGCGTTGGGCACCTGAAAAACATTCAGTACTTC
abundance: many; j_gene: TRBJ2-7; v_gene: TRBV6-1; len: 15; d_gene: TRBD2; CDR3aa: CASSHGTSGGYEQYF; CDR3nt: TGTGCCAGCAGTCACGGGACTAGCGGAGGCTACGAGCAGTACTTC
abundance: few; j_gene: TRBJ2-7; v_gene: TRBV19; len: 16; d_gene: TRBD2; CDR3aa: CASSIGGLAGGGEQYF; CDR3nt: TGTGCCAGTAGTATAGGCGGACTAGCGGGAGGAGGAGAGCAGTACTTC
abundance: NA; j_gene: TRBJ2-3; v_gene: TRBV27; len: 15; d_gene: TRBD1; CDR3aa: CASSLSGGDRGTQYF; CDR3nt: TGTGCCAGCAGTTTATCAGGGGGGGACAGGGGTACGCAGTATTTT
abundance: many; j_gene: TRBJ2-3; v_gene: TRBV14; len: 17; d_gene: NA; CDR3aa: CASSHRGFGPGGDTQYF; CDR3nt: TGTGCCAGCAGCCACAGAGGGTTCGGTCCAGGCGGAGATACGCAGTATTTT
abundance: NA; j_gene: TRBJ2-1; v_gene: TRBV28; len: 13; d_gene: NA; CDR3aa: CASSGTSIREQFF; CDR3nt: TGTGCCAGCAGTGGGACATCCATACGGGAGCAGTTCTTC
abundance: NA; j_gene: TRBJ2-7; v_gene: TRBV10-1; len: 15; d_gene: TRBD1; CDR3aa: CASMETGPIPYEQYF; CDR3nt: TGCGCCAGCATGGAGACAGGGCCCATCCCTTACGAGCAGTACTTC
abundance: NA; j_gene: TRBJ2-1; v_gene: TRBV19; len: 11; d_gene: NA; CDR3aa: CASRLALEQFF; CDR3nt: TGTGCCAGTAGGCTAGCTCTTGAGCAGTTCTTC
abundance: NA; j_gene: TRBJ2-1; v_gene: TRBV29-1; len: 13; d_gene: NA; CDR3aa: CSVEASSYGEQFF; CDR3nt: TGCAGCGTGGAGGCTTCCTCCTATGGTGAGCAGTTCTTC
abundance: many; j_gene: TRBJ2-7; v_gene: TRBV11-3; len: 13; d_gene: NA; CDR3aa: CASSLEPTYEQYF; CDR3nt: TGTGCCAGCAGCTTAGAACCCACCTACGAGCAGTACTTC
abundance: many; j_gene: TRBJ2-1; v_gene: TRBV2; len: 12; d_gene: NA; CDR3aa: CASRVSRNEQFF; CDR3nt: TGTGCCAGCAGGGTATCTAGGAATGAGCAGTTCTTC
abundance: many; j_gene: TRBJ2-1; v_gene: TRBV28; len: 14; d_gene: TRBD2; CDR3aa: CATMLGGTYNEQFF; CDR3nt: TGTGCCACAATGTTGGGGGGGACTTACAATGAGCAGTTCTTC
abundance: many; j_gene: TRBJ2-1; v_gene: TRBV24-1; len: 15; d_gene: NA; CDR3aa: CATSDRSGGRYEQFF; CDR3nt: TGTGCCACCAGTGATAGGTCTGGGGGCAGGTATGAGCAGTTCTTC
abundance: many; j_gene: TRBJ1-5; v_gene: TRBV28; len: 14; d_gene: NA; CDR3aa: CASSSQGRNQPQHF; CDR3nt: TGTGCCAGCAGTTCACAGGGACGCAATCAGCCCCAGCATTTT
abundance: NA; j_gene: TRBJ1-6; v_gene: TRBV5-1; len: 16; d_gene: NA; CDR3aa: CASSFGHGLNNSPLHF; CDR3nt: TGCGCCAGCAGCTTCGGACACGGACTGAATAATTCACCCCTCCACTTT
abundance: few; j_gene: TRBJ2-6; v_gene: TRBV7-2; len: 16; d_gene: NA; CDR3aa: CASSLRGSSGANVLTF; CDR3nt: TGTGCCAGCAGCTTAAGGGGGAGCTCTGGGGCCAACGTCCTGACTTTC
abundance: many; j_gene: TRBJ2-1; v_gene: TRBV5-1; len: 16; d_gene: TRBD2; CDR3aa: CASSWTGTSGHNEQFF; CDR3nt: TGCGCCAGCAGCTGGACCGGGACTAGCGGCCACAATGAGCAGTTCTTC
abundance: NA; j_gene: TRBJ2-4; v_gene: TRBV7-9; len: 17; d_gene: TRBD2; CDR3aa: CASSLWTSGRAKNIQYF; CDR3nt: TGTGCCAGCAGCCTCTGGACTAGCGGGAGGGCCAAAAACATTCAGTACTTC
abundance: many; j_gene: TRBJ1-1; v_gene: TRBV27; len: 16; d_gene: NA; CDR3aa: CASSFLTLGGNTEAFF; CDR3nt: TGTGCCAGCAGTTTCCTAACCCTCGGAGGGAACACTGAAGCTTTCTTT
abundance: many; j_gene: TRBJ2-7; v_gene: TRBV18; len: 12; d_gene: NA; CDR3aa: CASSHSHYEQYF; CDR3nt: TGTGCCAGCTCACACTCACACTACGAGCAGTACTTC
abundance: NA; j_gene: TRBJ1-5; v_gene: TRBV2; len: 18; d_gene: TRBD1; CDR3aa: CASSGDPGQGLSNQPQHF; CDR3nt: TGTGCCAGCAGTGGGGACCCGGGACAGGGCCTTAGCAATCAGCCCCAGCATTTT
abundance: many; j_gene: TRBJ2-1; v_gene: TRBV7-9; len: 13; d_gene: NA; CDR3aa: CASSFPGYNEQFF; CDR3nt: TGTGCCAGCAGCTTTCCGGGGTACAATGAGCAGTTCTTC
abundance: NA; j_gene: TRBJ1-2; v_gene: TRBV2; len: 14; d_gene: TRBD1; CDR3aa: CASSDDRGHYGYTF; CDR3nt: TGTGCCAGCAGTGATGACAGGGGGCACTATGGCTACACCTTC
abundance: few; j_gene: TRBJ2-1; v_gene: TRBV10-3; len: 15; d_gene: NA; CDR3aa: CAISESDGSYNEQFF; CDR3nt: TGTGCCATCAGTGAGTCGGACGGATCCTACAATGAGCAGTTCTTC
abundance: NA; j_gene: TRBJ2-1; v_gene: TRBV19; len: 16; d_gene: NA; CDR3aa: CASSIYGANSYNEQFF; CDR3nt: TGTGCCAGTAGTATCTATGGGGCTAACTCCTACAATGAGCAGTTCTTC
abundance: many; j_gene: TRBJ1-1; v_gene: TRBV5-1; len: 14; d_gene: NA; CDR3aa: CASSLVETGSEAFF; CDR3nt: TGCGCCAGCAGCTTGGTAGAAACAGGGTCCGAAGCTTTCTTT